The entry below describes one TCR beta chain. Its antigen is not yet known. There are no base qualities to consult, and no much larger clone falls within one base. Relative to germline, V is missing 4 bases and J is missing 6 bases, with 4 bases of the junction outside any gene match. As encoded in the germline V gene, CDR1 is SGHRS while CDR2 is YFSETQ. The CDR3 goes from the cysteine to the phenylalanine over 12 residues. Only CDR3 DNA remains: 36 bases, in frame from the first base. This record comes from a study of cytomegalovirus exposure and HLA in healthy donors (dated 2017 in TCRdb). Regarding the study in general: An earlier analysis of approximately 550 of the donors reported 276 Gb of sequence data and 117 million unique TCR beta sequences from 190 million or so T cells. Donor age, sex, ethnicity and CMV serostatus were compiled alongside the repertoire data. High-throughput TCR immunosequencing, statistical association of individual TCRs with disease status, and machine learning were combined to predict cytomegalovirus infection status. Roughly five DR-DQ haplotypes were treated as single units for association and clustering because of strong linkage in the cohort. A later genetic analysis used genome-wide SNP genotypes for about three fifths of the 666 donors, treating that subset as a discovery cohort. The T cell repertoires of some 670 subjects were profiled by immunosequencing and related to cytomegalovirus serostatus. The study was designed to test whether signatures of past pathogen exposure could be identified by cataloging public T cell receptors. Besides the first cohort of more than 650 subjects, a separate validation cohort made up of roughly 130 different subjects was used. An early release that covered fewer than 750 HLA-typed donors contained about 300 gigabases of sequencing data and tens of millions of unique TCR sequences. The number of typed donors differed by locus: roughly 629-640 for A, B, C, DRB1 and DQB1; about 520 for DQA1; over 600 for DPA1; and roughly 490 for DPB1. Rather than drawing on any new phenotypic data, the later analysis identified candidate immune exposures from TCR beta sequences and the way those sequences occurred across donors. Both class I and class II loci were covered by HLA typing, at four-digit resolution. Of the roughly 420 genotyped donors, 70% to 90% were placed in the genetic ancestry cluster associated with self-reported Caucasian donors. Across under 500 genotyped donors of the cohort, an average of about 240,000 unique TCR beta nucleotide sequences per donor were sequenced, and roughly a sixth of those sequences were non-productive. All discovery cohort repertoires had been generated using a single sequencing platform. To decide whether each TCR beta V gene segment behaved as functional or pseudogenic, an earlier analysis of some 600 of the donors relied on high-throughput TCR beta sequencing. To study patterns of TCR occurrence, a later analysis re-analyzed previously published TCR beta repertoires from 700 or so donors and added high-resolution HLA genotyping. The study at large found these results: An earlier analysis of 587 of the donors showed that most TCR beta V segments appeared in productive rearrangements either about 90% or about 30% of the time, which broadly matched IMGT annotations. In a later analysis, several top co-occurrence clusters were reported to appear linked to parvovirus B19, influenza, CMV and Epstein-Barr virus. A later genetic analysis reported fewer N-insertions in productive TCRs among donors in an Asian-associated ancestry cluster than the roughly 700-donor mean. In a later analysis, HLA-associated TCR beta chains showed more clonal expansion and lower generation probabilities than non-associated chains that were equally common. Because HLA typing was unavailable for some donors at each locus, only the typed subset was used in association tests. Because counts were too low, roughly 17 rarely observed V segments, including chromosome 9 orphons, were left out of the earlier analysis of some 600 of the donors. Immune exposure information for the cohort was limited to CMV serostatus. Some IMGT-functional V segments, including TRBV6-2 and TRBV6-3, could not be distinguished by the 87-base-pair reads and were therefore excluded. Sequencing depth was assumed to be roughly uniform across donors in the presence/absence analyses, though that assumption may not hold. A later analysis associated about 16,000 TCR beta sequences with specific HLA alleles at a false discovery rate of 0.05. The authors suggested that the approach could potentially be generalized to other disease states and immunological phenotypes. Across donors, most TCR sequences were observed very rarely, whereas some public TCRs were present in many individuals. Three of the identified cytomegalovirus-associated TCR beta chains were confirmed in vitro to be specific for cytomegalovirus antigens. A total of 164 TCR beta chains were listed by the study as associated with cytomegalovirus. According to a later analysis, TCR association rates differed among HLA loci, with DRB1 alleles showing the most associated TCRs and HLA-C alleles showing the fewest. A cluster of highly shared sequence variants was judged likely to represent a technical artifact of the sequencing pipeline. A later genetic analysis associated a missense DCLRE1C variant with V-gene and J-gene trimming of TCR beta chains, and an independent cohort replicated the association. Strong co-occurrence of HLA alleles, especially DR and DQ, made assigning TCR associations to individual alleles difficult. A further reported finding was that TCR beta sequences accurately predicted the HLA-A and HLA-B alleles for most subjects in the first cohort. The classifier was reported to diagnose cytomegalovirus status with high specificity and sensitivity in both the original cohort and the validation cohort. This cohort had only TCR beta chains sequenced, and the lack of alpha or paired-chain data limited which features could be detected. Most CMV-associated TCR beta chains appeared to be HLA-restricted in a later analysis, and the HLA associations seemed to be driven largely by CMV exposure. Correlated functional status among segregating V segments might be attributable to linkage disequilibrium, but an unknown experimental factor could not be ruled out.

The cohort was made up of several hundred healthy bone marrow donors. At the time of sampling, all cohort members were nominally healthy, though unrecorded immune exposures were likely present. The donor was CMV seronegative and was included in the group of 352 seronegative cohort members. A peripheral blood sample was collected from each donor, and TCR beta sequencing was performed on peripheral blood mononuclear cells. Genomic DNA extraction from the blood cell samples was performed with the Qiagen DNeasy Blood Extraction Kit. The library was built by means of the immunoSEQ multiplex PCR assay. The multiplex PCR relied on a mix of 60 forward primers for TCR Vbeta segments and 13 reverse primers for TCR Jbeta segments. A multiplex PCR assay on genomic DNA amplified the CDR3 region of rearranged TCR beta genes. The Illumina HiSeq System was used to sequence the amplified TCR beta libraries as 87-base-pair reads. As for the authors' bioinformatics: A later analysis counted about 80 million unique TCR beta chains across the approximately 700 repertoires, and about 10 million of these chains were shared by at least two donors. To remove PCR and sequencing errors, raw reads were error-corrected and collapsed into unique sequences using a nearest-neighbor algorithm that merged closely related sequences. V, D and J gene segments were assigned by aligning CDR3 sequences to IMGT reference sequences. For a sequence to be retained, a match of at least six nucleotides to both a V gene segment and a J gene segment was required. Rearrangements were classified as productive when the CDR3 lacked stop codons and remained in frame with V and J, and all other rearrangements were classified as non-productive. CDR3 was defined according to IMGT convention as the region running from the second conserved V-encoded cysteine to the conserved J-encoded phenylalanine. The earlier analysis of fewer than 700 of the donors excluded sequences that lacked an unambiguous match to a single V gene segment. In an earlier analysis of almost 600 of the donors, a V segment was called functional when productive rearrangements were above 56.7%, and segregating when the standard deviation between donors exceeded 5%. A statistical classification framework was built to diagnose cytomegalovirus status from the catalog of TCR beta chain sequences. V and J gene assignment, in a later analysis, came from comparing TCR nucleotide sequences with IMGT/GENE-DB human TR gene sequences. Using the TCRdist pipeline, a later analysis assigned CDR3 sequences along with most-parsimonious VDJ recombination scenarios. In a later analysis, each TCR beta chain was defined by its CDR3 amino acid sequence together with its V-gene family, and reads lacking a unique V-gene family were excluded. As a way to deal with suspected cross-contamination and a sequencing artifact, a later analysis dropped more than 500 nucleotide sequences that were highly shared and had low generation probability. In a later analysis, a clonal expansion index for each public chain was calculated from normalized within-repertoire ranks of inferred template counts. In a later analysis, generation probabilities were computed with a VDJ recombination model fitted to out-of-frame rearrangements, and the resulting probabilities were checked against IGoR. In a later analysis, hypergeometric tests were used to score TCR-TCR, TCR-HLA and TCR-CMV co-occurrence, with a repertoire-size bias correction applied to TCR pairs. In a later analysis, false discovery rates were estimated by permuting HLA or CMV assignments 20 times. In a later analysis, co-occurring TCRs were grouped using DBSCAN, and TCRdist sequence similarity was added for clustering within HLA-allele-positive subsets. For co-occurrence clustering, repertoires with fewer than 30,000 or more than 120,000 public chains were excluded, along with four or five repertoires with anomalous nucleotide sharing. The table was pulled from immuneACCESS by TCRdb, which kept in-frame rearrangements only. Such tables lose some clones; where checked, under half of the loss comes from unresolved V genes, and the rest has no known cause. The V and J calls and the clone size are those of that table, but D and trimming were determined from the DNA. This sample gives 150,000 to 200,000 clones in total; 77% of them show up just once. The leading ten clones occupy 1.5% to 2% of the sample.

The clonotype was recovered from a woman in her twenties or thirties in good health and CMV-seronegative. Recombination joined TRBV5-1 with TRBJ2-7, with TRBD1 identical over 7 junction bases. Sequenced: PBMCs. CDR3 reads: CASSQGQFEQYF. The bases are TGCGCCAGCAGCCAGGGACAGTTCGAGCAGTACTTC.